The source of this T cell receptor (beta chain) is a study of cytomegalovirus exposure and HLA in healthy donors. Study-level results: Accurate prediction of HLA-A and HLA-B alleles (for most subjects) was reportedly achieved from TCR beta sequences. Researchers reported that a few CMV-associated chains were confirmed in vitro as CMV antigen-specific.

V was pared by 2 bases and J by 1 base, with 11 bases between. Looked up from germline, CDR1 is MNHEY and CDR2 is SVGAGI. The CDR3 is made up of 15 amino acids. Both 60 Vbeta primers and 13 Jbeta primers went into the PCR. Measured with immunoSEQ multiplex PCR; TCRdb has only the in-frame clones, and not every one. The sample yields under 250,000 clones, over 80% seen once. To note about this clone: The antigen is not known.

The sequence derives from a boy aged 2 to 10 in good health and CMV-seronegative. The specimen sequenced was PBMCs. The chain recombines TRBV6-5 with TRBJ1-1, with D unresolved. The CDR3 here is CASSYITGKNTEAFF. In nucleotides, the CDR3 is TGTGCCAGCAGTTACATCACCGGGAAGAACACTGAAGCTTTCTTT.